This TCR beta chain was profiled in a study of graft-versus-host responses after intestinal transplantation. The table came from immunoSEQ multiplex PCR; TCRdb's copy has only in-frame clones and leaves some out. The sample comprises about 97,000 clones, 75% to 95% of which are singletons, and approximately 16% rests with the top ten. Germline V CDR1 and CDR2: MNHNS, SASEGT. The CDR3 runs 15 residues. V was pared by 0 bases and J by 3 bases, with 9 bases between. Source: PBMCs, taken approximately 470 days after intestinal transplant. V usage is TRBV6-1 and J usage is TRBJ2-1; possibly TRBD2 for D (5 bases). This clonotype was obtained from a human patient who received an intestinal transplant, so some T cells may come from the graft donor. The CDR3 loop reads CASSEATGSYNEQFF. The CDR3 region has the DNA TGTGCCAGCAGTGAAGCAACGGGGAGCTACAATGAGCAGTTCTTC.